These T cell receptor beta chains were read from a single sample in a study of technical replicates of blood from four donors. Sequencing was performed with immunoSEQ multiplex PCR; in TCRdb, only in-frame clones are kept and a portion is missing. The sample holds 76,000 or so clones, roughly nine tenths seen once. The sequenced sample was T cells isolated from PBMCs. Source of these receptors: a human donor in good health. The CDR3 runs from the conserved cysteine through the conserved F or W. The order of the fields is CDR3 protein, clone size, V gene. A clone size is listed for some rows: how often the clone was seen (once, few, many), or a class if it is expanded.

CDR3: CASSLGSPTEGTEAFF; size: once; V: TRBV11-3
CDR3: CASSLEVGSDTEAFF; size: few; V: TRBV5-1
CDR3: CSVEASGRETQYF; size: .; V: TRBV29-1
CDR3: CASSVEAGGPVSREQYF; size: .; V: TRBV9
CDR3: CASSVSQGSLDTEAFF; size: .; V: TRBV6-1
CDR3: CASSSARGTEAFF; size: once; V: TRBV2
CDR3: CASSPDLGYGYTF; size: .; V: TRBV9
CDR3: CASLGLAGYSTDTQYF; size: .; V: TRBV2
CDR3: CASSLASAGGDTQYF; size: .; V: TRBV5-4
CDR3: CASSSLQGQSEAFF; size: few; V: TRBV11-2
CDR3: CASSEGQGADTQYF; size: .; V: TRBV6-1
CDR3: CASSRTSGSSLEEQFF; size: once; V: TRBV5-1
CDR3: CASSLGGGGGYGYTF; size: once; V: TRBV27
CDR3: CASRTDREGEQYF; size: .; V: TRBV5-1
CDR3: CASSVATGVLLARDTNTGELFF; size: few; V: TRBV9
CDR3: CASSESVPANYGYTF; size: .; V: TRBV25-1
CDR3: CSADRGPSTEAFF; size: .; V: TRBV29-1
CDR3: CASSWGAGANTGELFF; size: .; V: TRBV5-6
CDR3: CASSSLGGPTADEQFF; size: .; V: TRBV5-1
CDR3: CASTPGQGFPEAFF; size: few; V: TRBV6-1
CDR3: CSAMYTTEAFF; size: few; V: TRBV20-1
CDR3: CASSEIANYGYTF; size: .; V: TRBV6-1
CDR3: CASSYLSSGNTEAFF; size: .; V: TRBV6-5
CDR3: CASSSSGTGHNEQFF; size: .; V: TRBV28
CDR3: CASLDRGKPGELFF; size: .; V: TRBV25-1
CDR3: CASSLRTASGDEQYF; size: .; V: TRBV5-1
CDR3: CASSQGGGKRTEAFF; size: .; V: TRBV4-1
CDR3: CASRALDRGLLNYGYTF; size: .; V: TRBV2
CDR3: CASVLEAAMNTEAFF; size: .; V: TRBV2
CDR3: CASSLSPTGGYTF; size: .; V: TRBV5-6
CDR3: CASSSRTGAGTSPLHF; size: .; V: TRBV7-9
CDR3: CASSQVDSYNEQFF; size: .; V: TRBV14
CDR3: CASSVQRGSLDTQYF; size: .; V: TRBV9
CDR3: CASTSPSSGVFEQYF; size: .; V: TRBV28
CDR3: CASSEAEAGGYNEQFF; size: .; V: TRBV2
CDR3: CASKTGGQETQYF; size: .; V: TRBV13
CDR3: CASSQDWGGPTEAFF; size: few; V: TRBV4-1
CDR3: CASTDYQGRAEAFF; size: few; V: TRBV19
CDR3: CASSGVRWSTDTQYF; size: .; V: TRBV9
CDR3: CASSPGLAGVWDTQYF; size: .; V: TRBV5-4
CDR3: CASSLGTGGSQETQYF; size: .; V: TRBV5-1
CDR3: CASSAGTTSYNSPLHF; size: .; V: TRBV9